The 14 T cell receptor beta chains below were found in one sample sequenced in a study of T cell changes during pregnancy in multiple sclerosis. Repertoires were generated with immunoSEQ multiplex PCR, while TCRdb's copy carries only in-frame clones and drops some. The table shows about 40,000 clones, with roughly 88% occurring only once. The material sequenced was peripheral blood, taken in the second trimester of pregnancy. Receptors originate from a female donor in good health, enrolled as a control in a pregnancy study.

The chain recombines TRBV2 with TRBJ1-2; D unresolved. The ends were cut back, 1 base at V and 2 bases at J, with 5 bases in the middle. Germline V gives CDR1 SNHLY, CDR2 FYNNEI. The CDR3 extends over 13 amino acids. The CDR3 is CASSEGQNYGYTF. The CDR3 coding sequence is TGTGCCAGCAGTGAAGGGCAGAACTATGGCTACACCTTC.

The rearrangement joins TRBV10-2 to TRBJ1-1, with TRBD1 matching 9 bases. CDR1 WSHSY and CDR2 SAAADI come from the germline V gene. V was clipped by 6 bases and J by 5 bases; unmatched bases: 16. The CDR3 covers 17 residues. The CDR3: CASRYDTRDRDRTEAFF. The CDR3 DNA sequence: TGCGCCAGCAGGTACGATACCCGGGACAGGGATAGAACTGAAGCTTTCTTT.

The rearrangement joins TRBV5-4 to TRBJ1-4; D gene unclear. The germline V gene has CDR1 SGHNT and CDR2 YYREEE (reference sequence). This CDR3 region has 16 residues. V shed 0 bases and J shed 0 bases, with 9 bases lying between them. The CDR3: CASSLGSSTTNEKLFF. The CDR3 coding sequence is TGTGCCAGCAGCTTGGGAAGCTCAACAACTAATGAAAAACTGTTTTTT.

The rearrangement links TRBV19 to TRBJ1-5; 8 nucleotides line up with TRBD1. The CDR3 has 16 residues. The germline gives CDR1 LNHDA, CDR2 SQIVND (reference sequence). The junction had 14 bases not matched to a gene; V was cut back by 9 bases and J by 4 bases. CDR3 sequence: CASRRSTGVFNQPQHF. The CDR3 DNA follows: TGTGCCAGCCGCAGGTCGACAGGGGTGTTTAATCAGCCCCAGCATTTT. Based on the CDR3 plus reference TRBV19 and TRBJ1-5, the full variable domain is DGGITQSPKYLFRKEGQNVTLSCEQNLNHDAMYWYRQDPGQGLRLIYYSQIVNDFQKGDIAEGYSVSREKKESFPLTVTSAQKNPTAFYLCASRRSTGVFNQPQHFGDGTRLSIL.

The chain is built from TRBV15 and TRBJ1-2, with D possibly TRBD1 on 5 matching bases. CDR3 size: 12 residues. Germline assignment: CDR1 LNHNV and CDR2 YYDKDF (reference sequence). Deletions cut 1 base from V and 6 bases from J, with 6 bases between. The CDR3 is CATSRVRDGYTF. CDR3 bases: TGTGCCACCAGCAGAGTCAGGGATGGCTACACCTTC.

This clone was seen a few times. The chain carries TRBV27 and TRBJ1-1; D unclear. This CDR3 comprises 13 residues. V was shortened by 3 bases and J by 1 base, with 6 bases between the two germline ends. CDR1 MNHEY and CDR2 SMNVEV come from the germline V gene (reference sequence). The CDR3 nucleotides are TGTGCCAGCAGTTTGAGCCGGAACACTGAAGCTTTCTTT. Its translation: CASSLSRNTEAFF.

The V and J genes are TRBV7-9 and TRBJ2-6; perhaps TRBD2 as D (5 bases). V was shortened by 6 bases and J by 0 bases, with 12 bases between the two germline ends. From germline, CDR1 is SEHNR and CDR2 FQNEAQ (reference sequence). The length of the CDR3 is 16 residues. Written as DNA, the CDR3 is TGTGCCAGCAGTCGTTACGGGAACTCTGGGGCCAACGTCCTGACTTTC. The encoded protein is CASSRYGNSGANVLTF. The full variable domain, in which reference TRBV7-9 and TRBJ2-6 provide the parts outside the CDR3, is DTGVSQNPRHKITKRGQNVTFRCDPISEHNRLYWYRQTLGQGPEFLTYFQNEAQLEKSRLLSDRFSAERPKGSFSTLEIQRTEQGDSAMYLCASSRYGNSGANVLTFGAGSRLTVL.

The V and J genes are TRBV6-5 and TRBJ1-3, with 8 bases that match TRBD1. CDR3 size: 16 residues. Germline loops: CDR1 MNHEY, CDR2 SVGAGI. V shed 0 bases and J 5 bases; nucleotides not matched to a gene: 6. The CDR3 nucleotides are TGTGCCAGCAGTTACTCTAGGACAGGGTCTCGAAACACCATATATTTT. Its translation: CASSYSRTGSRNTIYF.

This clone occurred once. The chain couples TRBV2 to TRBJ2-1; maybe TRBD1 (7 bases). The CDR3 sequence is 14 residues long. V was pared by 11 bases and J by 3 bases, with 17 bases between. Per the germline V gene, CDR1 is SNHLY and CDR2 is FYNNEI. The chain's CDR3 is CAGKYRGGYNEQFF. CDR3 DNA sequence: TGTGCCGGAAAGTACAGGGGAGGCTACAATGAGCAGTTCTTC. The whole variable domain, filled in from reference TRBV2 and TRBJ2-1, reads EPEVTQTPSHQVTQMGQEVILRCVPISNHLYFYWYRQILGQKVEFLVSFYNNEISEKSEIFDDQFSVERPDGSNFTLKIRSTKLEDSAMYFCAGKYRGGYNEQFFGPGTRLTVL.

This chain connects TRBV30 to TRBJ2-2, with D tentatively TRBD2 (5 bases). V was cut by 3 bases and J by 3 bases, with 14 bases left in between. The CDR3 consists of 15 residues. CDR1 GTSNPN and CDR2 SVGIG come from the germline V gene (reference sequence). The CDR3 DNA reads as TGTGCCTGGAGCGTAGGCCTAGCCTACACCGGGGAGCTGTTTTTT. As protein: CAWSVGLAYTGELFF.

CDR3 DNA sequence: TGTGCCTGGAGTTATAAACAGGGGAAGTACTTC. This sequence encodes CAWSYKQGKYF. The chain uses TRBV30 and TRBJ2-7; TRBD1 agrees at 7 bases. The CDR3 consists of 11 residues. Per germline, CDR1 GTSNPN and CDR2 SVGIG (reference sequence). J was trimmed by 11 bases and V by 2 bases; bases with no gene match: 6.

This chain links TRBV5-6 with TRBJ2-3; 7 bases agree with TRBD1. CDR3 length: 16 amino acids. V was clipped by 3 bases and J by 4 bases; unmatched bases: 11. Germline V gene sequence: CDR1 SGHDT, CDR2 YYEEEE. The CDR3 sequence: CASSSRKTGVPDTQYF. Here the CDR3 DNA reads TGTGCCAGCAGCTCCCGAAAAACAGGGGTACCAGATACGCAGTATTTT.

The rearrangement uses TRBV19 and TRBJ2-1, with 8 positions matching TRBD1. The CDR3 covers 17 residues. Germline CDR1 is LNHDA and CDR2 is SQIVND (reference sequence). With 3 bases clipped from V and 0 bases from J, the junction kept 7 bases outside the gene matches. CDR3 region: CASSIYPDRGSYNEQFF. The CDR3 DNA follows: TGTGCCAGTAGTATTTACCCCGACAGGGGCTCCTACAATGAGCAGTTCTTC. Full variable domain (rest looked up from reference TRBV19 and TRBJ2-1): DGGITQSPKYLFRKEGQNVTLSCEQNLNHDAMYWYRQDPGQGLRLIYYSQIVNDFQKGDIAEGYSVSREKKESFPLTVTSAQKNPTAFYLCASSIYPDRGSYNEQFFGPGTRLTVL.

CDR3 in DNA: TGTGCCATCAGTGCCCCAGTCTCGTCGAGCGAGGGCTACACCTTC. Protein: CAISAPVSSSEGYTF. The gene calls are TRBV10-3 and TRBJ1-2; D call uncertain. V was cut by 4 bases and J by 8 bases, with 20 bases left in between. This CDR3 has 15 amino acids. Germline CDR1 ENHRY, CDR2 SYGVKD.